The rows below give T cell receptor beta chains drawn from one sample of a study of T cells after yellow fever vaccination. One entry per CDR3 protein, called by TCRdb with MiXCR from the 5' RACE reads. Of hundreds of thousands of distinct CDR3 sequences listed, more than 3% are singletons. The sample here was PBMCs, taken on the day of the yellow fever booster vaccination. Receptor source: a man younger than 30 who received the YFV17D yellow fever vaccine. Each CDR3 is given with its conserved first and last residue. Each record gives: clone size, CDR3 length, D gene, V gene, J gene, CDR3 DNA, CDR3 protein. A D gene is named only where the DNA matches it firmly. Clone size is shown for a subset of rows, as once, few, many or a class of expanded clone.

size: many; length: 14; D: NA; V: TRBV7-9; J: TRBJ2-7; DNA: TGTGCCAGCAGCTTAGGAAATTCGGGCTACGAGCAGTACTTC; CDR3: CASSLGNSGYEQYF
size: many; length: 14; D: TRBD1; V: TRBV29-1; J: TRBJ1-1; DNA: TGCAGCGCTCGTAGGGGGCTAGCGTACACTGAAGCTTTCTTT; CDR3: CSARRGLAYTEAFF
size: many; length: 13; D: NA; V: TRBV12-3/TRBV12-4; J: TRBJ1-1; DNA: TGTGCCAGCAGTGCGACAGAGAACACTGAAGCTTTCTTT; CDR3: CASSATENTEAFF
size: NA; length: 15; D: TRBD1; V: TRBV5-1; J: TRBJ1-2; DNA: TGCGCCAGCAGCAGCGATCAGGGGGATGTCTATGGCTACACCTTC; CDR3: CASSSDQGDVYGYTF
size: few; length: 15; D: NA; V: TRBV5-1; J: TRBJ2-2; DNA: TGCGCCAGCAGCTCTTTACAGGCAAACACCGGGGAGCTGTTTTTT; CDR3: CASSSLQANTGELFF
size: NA; length: 18; D: NA; V: TRBV4-1; J: TRBJ2-5; DNA: TGCGCCAGCAGCCAAGTTTTCGGGGGGCGTGACGATCAAGAGACCCAGTACTTC; CDR3: CASSQVFGGRDDQETQYF
size: NA; length: 15; D: NA; V: TRBV12-3/TRBV12-4; J: TRBJ1-1; DNA: TGTGCCAGCAACCTCCAGGGGACGGTGGGAACTGAAGCTTTCTTT; CDR3: CASNLQGTVGTEAFF
size: few; length: 15; D: NA; V: TRBV27; J: TRBJ1-5; DNA: TGTGCCAGCAGTTTAACCTCCGGGGAGAATCAGCCCCAGCATTTT; CDR3: CASSLTSGENQPQHF
size: many; length: 14; D: TRBD1; V: TRBV28; J: TRBJ1-1; DNA: TGTGCCAGCAAGGCGGGACAGGGTAGGAATGAAGCTTTCTTT; CDR3: CASKAGQGRNEAFF
size: NA; length: 14; D: NA; V: TRBV19; J: TRBJ2-1; DNA: TGTGCCAGTAGTATAGCCGGGGCCGCCAATGAGCAGTTCTTC; CDR3: CASSIAGAANEQFF
size: many; length: 15; D: TRBD2; V: TRBV18; J: TRBJ2-1; DNA: TGTGCCAGCTCGACTGGAGCGGGAGGATACAATGAGCAGTTCTTC; CDR3: CASSTGAGGYNEQFF
size: NA; length: 17; D: NA; V: TRBV4-2; J: TRBJ2-2; DNA: TGTGCCAGCGACCCTGGAGGGGTCATTGGGAACACCGGGGAGCTGTTTTTT; CDR3: CASDPGGVIGNTGELFF
size: NA; length: 13; D: NA; V: TRBV14; J: TRBJ2-3; DNA: TGTGCCAGCAGCCGCCGGGCCACAGATACGCAGTATTTT; CDR3: CASSRRATDTQYF
size: NA; length: 14; D: NA; V: TRBV3-1; J: TRBJ2-7; DNA: TGTGCCAGTTCTTCGGACAAGGTCTCCTACGAGCAGTACTTC; CDR3: CASSSDKVSYEQYF
size: NA; length: 12; D: TRBD1; V: TRBV12-3/TRBV12-4; J: TRBJ2-1; DNA: TGTGCCATCAATGGACAGGGGAATGAGCAGTTCTTC; CDR3: CAINGQGNEQFF
size: many; length: 13; D: NA; V: TRBV18; J: TRBJ1-1; DNA: TGTGCCAGCACCCTCCGGGGGACCGCTGAAGCTTTCTTT; CDR3: CASTLRGTAEAFF
size: NA; length: 16; D: NA; V: TRBV7-2; J: TRBJ2-5; DNA: TGTGCCAGCAGTTTCGCCCCCCACCGGAGGCAAGAGACCCAGTACTTC; CDR3: CASSFAPHRRQETQYF
size: many; length: 15; D: TRBD1; V: TRBV24-1; J: TRBJ2-5; DNA: TGTGCCACCAGTGATTCCAGAGGGGGCGGAGAGACCCAGTACTTC; CDR3: CATSDSRGGGETQYF
size: NA; length: 15; D: TRBD2; V: TRBV5-4; J: TRBJ2-5; DNA: TGTGCCAGCAGCCCGGGCAGCGGGAACCAAGAGACCCAGTACTTC; CDR3: CASSPGSGNQETQYF
size: NA; length: 14; D: NA; V: TRBV7-2; J: TRBJ2-1; DNA: TGTGCCAGCAGCTCAACCGGGGGCTGGAGTGAGCAGTTCTTC; CDR3: CASSSTGGWSEQFF
size: many; length: 14; D: TRBD1; V: TRBV5-1; J: TRBJ1-2; DNA: TGCGCCAGCAGCTTGGCCGGGACAGGGGAGGGCTACACCTTC; CDR3: CASSLAGTGEGYTF
size: few; length: 16; D: NA; V: TRBV12-3/TRBV12-4; J: TRBJ2-3; DNA: TGTGCCAGCAGTTCCACATCCAGGGCGAGCACAGATACGCAGTATTTT; CDR3: CASSSTSRASTDTQYF
size: few; length: 15; D: TRBD2; V: TRBV29-1; J: TRBJ2-3; DNA: TGCAGCGTTGAGGCTAGCGGGGGGAGCACAGATACGCAGTATTTT; CDR3: CSVEASGGSTDTQYF
size: NA; length: 14; D: NA; V: TRBV12-3/TRBV12-4; J: TRBJ1-3; DNA: TGTGCCAGCAGACGGATTAACCTTGGAAACACCATATATTTT; CDR3: CASRRINLGNTIYF
size: few; length: 13; D: NA; V: TRBV27; J: TRBJ1-2; DNA: TGTGCCAGCAGACCCTTGGGAGACTATGGCTACACCTTC; CDR3: CASRPLGDYGYTF
size: many; length: 15; D: TRBD2; V: TRBV6-2/TRBV6-3; J: TRBJ2-3; DNA: TGTGCCAGCACCCGACTAGCGGGGTTGAGGGATACGCAGTATTTT; CDR3: CASTRLAGLRDTQYF
size: few; length: 13; D: TRBD1; V: TRBV12-3/TRBV12-4; J: TRBJ2-1; DNA: TGTGCCAGCAGGGGACAGGGGGTTGATGAGCAGTTCTTC; CDR3: CASRGQGVDEQFF
size: many; length: 16; D: TRBD2; V: TRBV7-9; J: TRBJ2-1; DNA: TGTGCCAGCAGCTTAGAACTAGCGGGGGCCCAAAATGAGCAGTTCTTC; CDR3: CASSLELAGAQNEQFF
size: NA; length: 14; D: TRBD1; V: TRBV27; J: TRBJ2-5; DNA: TGTGCCAGCAGTTTATGGAGACAGGGTGGGACCCAGTACTTC; CDR3: CASSLWRQGGTQYF
size: many; length: 15; D: TRBD1; V: TRBV2; J: TRBJ1-3; DNA: TGTGCCGGGACAGTTTCTTGGTTTGCCGGAAACACCATATATTTT; CDR3: CAGTVSWFAGNTIYF
size: NA; length: 18; D: TRBD1; V: TRBV14; J: TRBJ1-6; DNA: TGTGCCAGCAGCCCGGGACAGGGTTACACCCTTGCATATTCACCCCTCCACTTT; CDR3: CASSPGQGYTLAYSPLHF
size: NA; length: 13; D: TRBD1; V: TRBV5-1; J: TRBJ2-7; DNA: TGCGCCAGCAGCTGGGGACAGGTCTCCGAGCAGTACTTC; CDR3: CASSWGQVSEQYF
size: NA; length: 18; D: NA; V: TRBV6-5; J: TRBJ1-2; DNA: TGTGCCAGCAGTTACTCGATTTTCCTGCTGCATCGGAACTATGGCTACACCTTC; CDR3: CASSYSIFLLHRNYGYTF
size: many; length: 14; D: NA; V: TRBV4-3; J: TRBJ1-1; DNA: TGCGCCAGCAGTTACCAGGGCGAGAACACTGAAGCTTTCTTT; CDR3: CASSYQGENTEAFF
size: many; length: 12; D: NA; V: TRBV5-1; J: TRBJ2-7; DNA: TGCGCCAGCAGCTTTCCCCCCGCCGAGCAGTACTTC; CDR3: CASSFPPAEQYF
size: many; length: 12; D: NA; V: TRBV6-6; J: TRBJ1-2; DNA: TGTGCCAGCCTAAAGGGGGTTTATGGCTACACCTTC; CDR3: CASLKGVYGYTF
size: many; length: 12; D: NA; V: TRBV12-3/TRBV12-4; J: TRBJ1-6; DNA: TGTGCCAGCAGTCCGAGGAATTCACCCCTCCACTTT; CDR3: CASSPRNSPLHF
size: few; length: 16; D: NA; V: TRBV6-6; J: TRBJ1-6; DNA: TGTGCCAGCAGAACCGAACAGAGCTCCTATAATTCACCCCTCCACTTT; CDR3: CASRTEQSSYNSPLHF
size: NA; length: 15; D: NA; V: TRBV7-2; J: TRBJ1-5; DNA: TGTGCCAGCAGCTTAGAATGGGGGAGCAATCAGCCCCAGCATTTT; CDR3: CASSLEWGSNQPQHF
size: NA; length: 14; D: TRBD1; V: TRBV7-9; J: TRBJ1-2; DNA: TGTGCCAGCAGCGCCCGCAGGGGGACCTATGGCTACACCTTC; CDR3: CASSARRGTYGYTF
size: few; length: 16; D: NA; V: TRBV20-1; J: TRBJ2-3; DNA: TGCAGTGCTAAAAGGACAACGAACGCCGGAACAGATACGCAGTATTTT; CDR3: CSAKRTTNAGTDTQYF
size: NA; length: 15; D: NA; V: TRBV4-3; J: TRBJ1-5; DNA: TGCGCCAGCAGCCAAGGGGTTTATAGCAATCAGCCCCAGCATTTT; CDR3: CASSQGVYSNQPQHF
size: many; length: 16; D: TRBD1; V: TRBV6-2/TRBV6-3; J: TRBJ2-1; DNA: TGTGCCAGCAGCTACCGCCCGAGACAGGGACGTTATGAGCAGTTCTTC; CDR3: CASSYRPRQGRYEQFF
size: NA; length: 14; D: NA; V: TRBV3-1; J: TRBJ2-2; DNA: TGTGCCAGCAGCCAAGGTTACAGGAGCGGGGAGCTGTTTTTT; CDR3: CASSQGYRSGELFF
size: many; length: 15; D: TRBD2; V: TRBV5-1; J: TRBJ2-2; DNA: TGCGCCAGCAGCTTCCGGGGGGGAGGCACCGGGGAGCTGTTTTTT; CDR3: CASSFRGGGTGELFF
size: many; length: 16; D: TRBD1; V: TRBV5-1; J: TRBJ2-3; DNA: TGCGCCAGCTGCCAAGGGACAGGGGGAATAGGGTTTACGCAGTATTTT; CDR3: CASCQGTGGIGFTQYF
size: medium-sized; length: 16; D: TRBD1; V: TRBV7-2; J: TRBJ2-2; DNA: TGTGCCAGCAGCTTAGTAGGGGGCGCGAACACCGGGGAGCTGTTTTTT; CDR3: CASSLVGGANTGELFF
size: NA; length: 16; D: NA; V: TRBV7-9; J: TRBJ1-3; DNA: TGTGCCAGCAGCTTAAGAATACGGAACTCTGGAAACACCATATATTTT; CDR3: CASSLRIRNSGNTIYF
size: many; length: 12; D: NA; V: TRBV2; J: TRBJ2-7; DNA: TGTGCCAGTACCTCGGGGGTAGGCGAGCAGTACTTC; CDR3: CASTSGVGEQYF
size: NA; length: 16; D: NA; V: TRBV5-6; J: TRBJ1-6; DNA: TGTGCCAGCAGCTCATGGAGAGGGAGGATAGGTTCACCCCTCCACTTT; CDR3: CASSSWRGRIGSPLHF
size: many; length: 13; D: NA; V: TRBV5-1; J: TRBJ2-3; DNA: TGCGCCAGCAGTAGGACCACTGCAGATACGCAGTATTTT; CDR3: CASSRTTADTQYF
size: many; length: 16; D: TRBD2; V: TRBV5-6; J: TRBJ2-3; DNA: TGTGCCAGCAGCTTCCCCAGCGGGGGCTTCGGGGATACGCAGTATTTT; CDR3: CASSFPSGGFGDTQYF
size: many; length: 15; D: NA; V: TRBV7-6; J: TRBJ2-1; DNA: TGTGCCAGCAGCTTGATCGGTGGTGGGGCCGGTGAGCAGTTCTTC; CDR3: CASSLIGGGAGEQFF
size: few; length: 14; D: NA; V: TRBV20-1; J: TRBJ1-4; DNA: TGCAGTGCTAGAGATTGGCGGCGCGACGAAAAACTGTTTTTT; CDR3: CSARDWRRDEKLFF
size: NA; length: 16; D: TRBD2; V: TRBV7-9; J: TRBJ2-6; DNA: TGTGCCAGCAGCCCGGGGGGGGGCCTTGGGGCCAACGTCCTGACTTTC; CDR3: CASSPGGGLGANVLTF